This T cell receptor beta chain appears in the sequencing data of a study of cytomegalovirus exposure and HLA in healthy donors. The PCR used 60 Vbeta and 13 Jbeta primers. Here immunoSEQ multiplex PCR was the method, and the copy in TCRdb shows in-frame clones only, minus some. This specimen shows some 110,000 clones; the ten leading clones hold roughly 1%. Germline CDR1 SGHRS, CDR2 YFSETQ. The J segment lost 4 bases and the V segment lost 3 bases, leaving 8 bases of the junction unmatched. This CDR3 has 15 residues. General observations from the study: A later analysis, which compared TCR beta chains of equal frequency, found the HLA-associated ones more clonally expanded. The classifier reportedly diagnosed cytomegalovirus status with high sensitivity and specificity.

About this clone itself: Its antigen is still unknown.

The TCR originated in a man aged 18 to 29 in good health and CMV-seronegative. V usage is TRBV5-1 and J usage is TRBJ2-3; 7 bases are a match to TRBD2. Sequencing was carried out using PBMCs. The CDR3 loop is CASSSGLVDADTQYF. The CDR3 DNA reads as TGCGCCAGCAGCTCAGGACTAGTCGATGCAGATACGCAGTATTTT.